This T cell receptor (beta chain) derives from a study of blood T cell repertoires in COVID-19. The data were produced by immunoSEQ multiplex PCR, yet TCRdb's version contains in-frame clones alone and is incomplete. The profile shows roughly 86,000 clones, 65% to 85% of them singletons. Germline lookup yields CDR1 MNHEY and CDR2 SVGAGI. The ends were cut back, 6 bases at V and 5 bases at J, with 7 bases in the middle. The CDR3 covers 11 residues. The chain has TRBV6-5 and TRBJ1-2, with a possible D match to TRBD1 (6 bases). Input material: peripheral blood. This TCR was sampled from a man in his 60s with acute or convalescent COVID-19. The CDR3 bases are TGTGCCAGCAGAGGACAGTATGGCTACACCTTC. Residues: CASRGQYGYTF.